These 30 T cell receptor beta chains came from one sample sequenced in a study of a mutant IDH1 vaccine in newly diagnosed glioma. Antigens of these TCRs are unknown. The time point was: week 23, last vaccination. Doses comprised 300 ug of mutant IDH1 20-mer peptide each, plus topical imiquimod. Only in-frame clones appear in the TCRdb table, and some are missing; sequencing was by immunoSEQ multiplex PCR. The sample has 50,000 to 70,000 clones, 85% to 90% seen once; the top ten hold about 1.4%. Sequenced here: PBMCs, sampled from a glioma patient whose treatment included an IDH1 peptide vaccine. These receptors were taken from a man between 35 and 55 years old with glioma.

The V call is TRBV7-9, the J call TRBJ1-1; D possibly corresponds to TRBD1 (5 bases). This CDR3 is 15 amino acids long. Germline V gene lookup returns CDR1 SEHNR and CDR2 FQNEAQ (reference sequence). V dropped 5 bases and J dropped 1 base, with 14 bases sitting between them. CDR3 nucleotide sequence: TGTGCCAGCAGCCCCCTTTTGGGGCAGAACACTGAAGCTTTCTTT. As protein: CASSPLLGQNTEAFF.

This chain joins TRBV18 and TRBJ2-7, with a tentative D call TRBD1 (5 bases). Germline V CDR1 and CDR2: KGHSH, LQKENI. This CDR3 spans 14 amino acids. V was trimmed by 3 bases and J by 3 bases, leaving 12 bases between them. The CDR3 coding sequence is TGTGCCAGCTCACCGACGACAGTTGACTACGAGCAGTACTTC. This encodes CASSPTTVDYEQYF.

The V and J genes are TRBV5-6 and TRBJ2-1; possible D gene TRBD1, 6 bases. Trimming removed 0 bases at V and 10 bases at J, with 8 bases between. Germline V gives CDR1 SGHDT, CDR2 YYEEEE. This CDR3 is 12 amino acids long. The CDR3 here is CASSLVGTEQFF. The CDR3 nucleotides are TGTGCCAGCAGCTTGGTAGGGACAGAGCAGTTCTTC.

The rearrangement uses TRBV2 and TRBJ2-7; 9 bases line up with TRBD1. This CDR3 is built from 13 residues. From germline, CDR1 is SNHLY and CDR2 FYNNEI. The V and J ends lost 5 bases and 3 bases, in that order; junction bases with no gene match: 2. CDR3: CASSKTGGYEQYF. The CDR3 DNA reads as TGTGCCAGCAGTAAGACAGGGGGCTACGAGCAGTACTTC.

This chain joins TRBV7-3 and TRBJ2-1, with D possibly matching TRBD1 (5 bases). Germline V lookup: CDR1 SGHTA, CDR2 FQGTGA. The CDR3 extends over 13 amino acids. With 5 bases removed from V and 7 bases from J, the gap between germline ends came to 12 bases. CDR3 region: CASSTYPGNEQFF. The CDR3 DNA reads as TGTGCCAGCAGCACCTACCCAGGGAATGAGCAGTTCTTC.

The chain joins TRBV10-1 to TRBJ2-5; D unclear. Germline CDR1 WNHNN, CDR2 SYGVQD (reference sequence). The CDR3 covers 14 residues. Trimming shortened V by 0 bases and J by 0 bases, and 5 bases separated the two germline ends. The CDR3 sequence: CASSESADQETQYF. DNA of the CDR3: TGCGCCAGCAGTGAGTCGGCAGACCAAGAGACCCAGTACTTC.

This chain joins TRBV27 and TRBJ1-2, with D maybe TRBD1 (6 bases). V lost 5 bases and J 6 bases, leaving 19 bases between the germline ends. Germline loops: CDR1 MNHEY, CDR2 SMNVEV (reference sequence). The CDR3 consists of 15 residues. The CDR3 nucleotides are TGTGCCAGCAGTCCACAGGGAATGTTTTATAATGGCTACACCTTC. It translates to CASSPQGMFYNGYTF.

The chain couples TRBV7-9 to TRBJ1-1; D unresolved. CDR1 and CDR2 (germline): SEHNR, FQNEAQ (reference sequence). Trimming removed 5 bases from V and 8 bases from J, with 21 bases in between. The CDR3 covers 15 residues. CDR3 in DNA: TGTGCCAGCAGCCGCTACTCAGGTCGGTCCCTCGAAGCTTTCTTT. Protein: CASSRYSGRSLEAFF.

This clone was detected a few times. CDR3 region: CASSQDWSGGSYNEQFF. The CDR3 nucleotides read TGCGCCAGCAGCCAAGATTGGAGCGGGGGATCCTACAATGAGCAGTTCTTC. The chain joins TRBV4-1 to TRBJ2-1; 8 bases map to TRBD2. This CDR3 has 17 residues. The junction had 5 bases not matched to a gene; V was cut back by 0 bases and J by 1 base. Per the germline V gene, CDR1 is MGHRA and CDR2 is YSYEKL.

V usage is TRBV5-1 and J usage is TRBJ2-2, with D unresolved. This CDR3 contains 14 residues. The germline V gene encodes CDR1 SGHRS and CDR2 YFSETQ. V was trimmed by 4 bases and J by 4 bases, leaving 11 bases between them. Here the CDR3 reads CASSVASATGELFF. CDR3 bases: TGCGCCAGCAGCGTCGCTTCGGCCACCGGGGAGCTGTTTTTT.

The rearrangement links TRBV4-3 to TRBJ2-1; D might be TRBD1 or TRBD2, each matching 5 bases. CDR3 length equals 14 residues. Germline CDR1 and CDR2: LGHNA and YSLEER. Trimming cost V 4 bases and J 8 bases, with 15 bases left between them. The CDR3 reads CASSPLPGSDEQFF. The CDR3 DNA follows: TGCGCCAGCAGCCCCCTTCCAGGGAGCGATGAGCAGTTCTTC.

V gene TRBV2 combines with J gene TRBJ2-7; TRBD2 aligns across 9 bases. The CDR3 runs 14 residues. The junction had 9 bases not matched to a gene; V was cut back by 7 bases and J by 5 bases. Germline V gene sequence: CDR1 SNHLY, CDR2 FYNNEI. CDR3 DNA sequence: TGTGCCAGCACCCAAGGGCTAGCGGGACACGAGCAGTACTTC. It yields the protein CASTQGLAGHEQYF.

This rearrangement joins TRBV19 to TRBJ2-1; D perhaps matches TRBD2 (5 bases). Germline V gives CDR1 LNHDA, CDR2 SQIVND (reference sequence). Trimming took 3 bases from V and 7 from J, leaving 10 bases between them. The CDR3 has 13 amino acids. The CDR3 protein is CASSIPLANEQFF. The CDR3 DNA is TGTGCCAGTAGTATCCCGCTAGCAAATGAGCAGTTCTTC.

This chain connects TRBV27 to TRBJ1-2, with a possible D match to TRBD1 (5 bases). Trimming took off 0 bases at V and 5 bases at J, with 13 bases between the two ends. Germline V gives CDR1 MNHEY, CDR2 SMNVEV (reference sequence). The CDR3 sequence is 15 residues long. DNA of the CDR3: TGTGCCAGCAGTTTATCCGGGGGGGATGGGTATGGCTACACCTTC. Protein product: CASSLSGGDGYGYTF.

The rearrangement joins TRBV5-4 to TRBJ1-4; tentatively, D is TRBD1 (6 bases). The CDR3 is made up of 15 amino acids. Germline CDR1 is SGHNT and CDR2 is YYREEE (reference sequence). Trimming left V 0 bases short and J 4 bases short, with 10 bases between. This chain's CDR3 is CASSLDGQLNEKLFF. CDR3 sequence (DNA): TGTGCCAGCAGCTTGGATGGACAGCTTAATGAAAAACTGTTTTTT. Combining the CDR3 with reference TRBV5-4 and TRBJ1-4 gives the whole variable domain ETGVTQSPTHLIKTRGQQVTLRCSSQSGHNTVSWYQQALGQGPQFIFQYYREEENGRGNFPPRFSGLQFPNYSSELNVNALELDDSALYLCASSLDGQLNEKLFFGSGTQLSVL.

The gene calls are TRBV19 and TRBJ2-7; 8 bases are a match to TRBD1. Germline V lookup: CDR1 LNHDA, CDR2 SQIVND (reference sequence). This CDR3 is 14 amino acids long. The V and J ends lost 5 bases and 5 bases, in that order; junction bases with no gene match: 8. The CDR3 spells CASSYQDRVHEQYF. The CDR3 DNA is TGTGCCAGTAGTTATCAGGACAGGGTCCACGAGCAGTACTTC.

This chain links TRBV5-1 with TRBJ2-7, with TRBD2 as a possible D gene (6 bases). Between the trimmed V and J ends, which lost 0 bases and 3 bases, there was a span of 13 bases. Looked up from germline, CDR1 is SGHRS and CDR2 is YFSETQ. The CDR3 runs 15 residues. The CDR3: CASSLAASGLYEQYF. The DNA for the CDR3 is TGCGCCAGCAGCTTGGCGGCCAGCGGGCTCTACGAGCAGTACTTC.

This clone occurred a few times. V is TRBV29-1 and J is TRBJ1-1; 8 bases agree with TRBD1. Germline lookup yields CDR1 SQVTM and CDR2 ANQGSEA. Trimming cost V 3 bases and J 6 bases; bases outside gene matches: 3. The length of the CDR3 is 12 residues. The CDR3 region is CSVDSGGPEAFF. The CDR3 nucleotides read TGCAGCGTTGATTCAGGGGGCCCTGAAGCTTTCTTT.

The rearrangement uses TRBV5-1 and TRBJ1-4, with 10 bases fitting TRBD1. The ends lost 2 bases at V and 8 bases at J; junction bases unmatched: 3. The CDR3 is made up of 14 amino acids. Germline V gene data show CDR1 as SGHRS and CDR2 as YFSETQ. CDR3 nucleotides: TGCGCCAGCAGCTTAAGGGACAGGGGCGAAAAACTGTTTTTT. Translated, it gives CASSLRDRGEKLFF.

J is TRBJ1-5 and V is TRBV28; 7 nucleotides match TRBD1. In germline, CDR1 is MDHEN, CDR2 SYDVKM. The CDR3 has 16 residues. V was pared by 5 bases and J by 1 base, with 8 bases of the junction left unmatched. The CDR3 loop reads CASSRQGSRSNQPQHF. The CDR3, as DNA: TGTGCCAGCAGTCGACAGGGTAGTCGAAGCAATCAGCCCCAGCATTTT.

In its sample, this clone was seen once. V usage is TRBV5-5 and J usage is TRBJ2-1; tentatively, D is TRBD1 or TRBD2 (5 bases each). The V gene lost 3 bases and the J gene lost 4 bases, with 17 bases spanning the gap. The CDR3 loop spans 16 amino acids. Per germline, CDR1 SGHKS and CDR2 YYEKEE (reference sequence). The CDR3 reads CASSSSGRQRYNEQFF. In nucleotides, the CDR3 is TGTGCCAGCAGCTCCTCGGGACGGCAACGTTACAATGAGCAGTTCTTC.

The chain is built from TRBV25-1 and TRBJ2-2, with D tentatively TRBD2 (5 bases). The germline gives CDR1 MGHDK, CDR2 SYGVNS. The V and J ends lost 10 bases and 5 bases respectively, with 17 bases between them. The CDR3 is made up of 14 amino acids. The CDR3 DNA is TGTGCCACCCCCATACTGGGCGGGACCGGGGAGCTGTTTTTT. Residues: CATPILGGTGELFF. Complete variable domain (other parts from reference TRBV25-1 and TRBJ2-2): EADIYQTPRYLVIGTGKKITLECSQTMGHDKMYWYQQDPGMELHLIHYSYGVNSTEKGDLSSESTVSRIRTEHFPLTLESARPSHTSQYLCATPILGGTGELFFGEGSRLTVL.

The chain has TRBV19 and TRBJ1-1; 8 bases are shared with TRBD1. J gave up 4 bases and V 6 bases, and 10 bases lay outside the gene matches. CDR1 and CDR2 from the germline V gene are LNHDA and SQIVND (reference sequence). The length of the CDR3 is 15 residues. CDR3 nucleotides: TGTGCCAGTAGGACAGGGGCCTACATAGGCACTGAAGCTTTCTTT. Translating it yields CASRTGAYIGTEAFF.

This clone was detected once. The chain employs TRBV7-8 and TRBJ1-2, with D tentatively TRBD1 (6 bases). V dropped 4 bases and J dropped 6 bases, with 21 bases sitting between them. The V gene's germline CDR1 is SGHVS and CDR2 FQNEAQ. The CDR3 runs 16 residues. The CDR3 spells CASSSRLGGAVNGYTF. CDR3 sequence (DNA): TGTGCCAGCAGCTCACGGTTGGGGGGCGCGGTGAATGGCTACACCTTC. The complete variable domain, with remaining parts taken from reference TRBV7-8 and TRBJ1-2, reads GAGVSQSPRYKVAKRGQDVALRCDPISGHVSLFWYQQALGQGPEFLTYFQNEAQLDKSGLPSDRFFAERPEGSVSTLKIQRTQQEDSAVYLCASSSRLGGAVNGYTFGSGTRLTVV.

The chain couples TRBV5-6 to TRBJ2-5, with 7 bases aligning to TRBD2. Germline V gives CDR1 SGHDT, CDR2 YYEEEE. Unmatched junction bases numbered 10, after V lost 4 bases and J lost 7 bases. The CDR3 covers 14 residues. The CDR3 region has the DNA TGTGCCAGCAGCCCGGACCTAGCGGAGGGGACCCAGTACTTC. Its translation: CASSPDLAEGTQYF.

This clone was detected only a few times. The junction shows a germline mismatch at one end, possibly a read error. V and J are TRBV28 and TRBJ2-6; D may be TRBD2 (5 bases). The CDR3 runs to 15 residues. CDR1 is MDHEN, CDR2 SYDVKM, per germline. The CDR3 loop is CATSYGDSGANVLTF. The CDR3 DNA reads as TGTGCCACCAGTTACGGGGACTCTGGGGCCAACGTCCTGACTTTC.

This clone occurred once. The rearrangement joins TRBV4-1 to TRBJ1-1; D unclear. The germline CDR1 and CDR2 sequences are MGHRA and YSYEKL. V lost 0 bases, J lost 0 bases, and 11 bases lay in between. The CDR3 length is 16 residues. CDR3: CASSQDRAGLNTEAFF. CDR3 nucleotide sequence: TGCGCCAGCAGCCAAGATCGCGCAGGTTTGAACACTGAAGCTTTCTTT.

The gene calls are TRBV14 and TRBJ2-3; D might be TRBD1 or TRBD2, each matching 5 bases. V was cut by 8 bases and J by 4 bases, with 10 bases left in between. CDR1 is SGHDN and CDR2 is FVKESK in the germline V gene. The CDR3 runs to 12 residues. The CDR3 DNA reads as TGTGCCAGCGGGGGATCGGCAGATACGCAGTATTTT. Its protein product is CASGGSADTQYF.

This chain links TRBV7-2 with TRBJ2-5, with TRBD2 identical over 8 bases. Germline V gene data show CDR1 as SGHTA and CDR2 as FQGNSA. The CDR3 spans 14 residues. The J segment lost 7 bases and the V segment lost 8 bases, leaving 12 bases of the junction unmatched. The CDR3 protein is CASLLTGAGGTQYF. Here the CDR3 DNA reads TGTGCCAGCCTCTTGACGGGCGCGGGGGGGACCCAGTACTTC.

The chain couples TRBV5-1 to TRBJ2-5; 13 nucleotides agree with TRBD2. V shed 4 bases and J 4 bases; nucleotides not matched to a gene: 7. The CDR3 covers 16 residues. The V gene's germline CDR1 is SGHRS and CDR2 YFSETQ. CDR3 region: CASSRGLAGVVETQYF. In DNA form, the CDR3 reads TGCGCCAGCAGCCGAGGACTAGCGGGAGTGGTAGAGACCCAGTACTTC.